This T cell receptor beta chain came from a study of T cell responses to AZD1222 COVID-19 vaccine. Study context: Recipients boosted at about 4 weeks or about 12 weeks are pooled.

Clones were sequenced by immunoSEQ multiplex PCR, and TCRdb holds only the in-frame ones, with some missing. The sample holds about 190,000 clones, approximately 92% seen once. Whole-study results and caveats: Following two doses of AZD1222, Spike-specific TCR breadth and depth rose. Only a handful of individuals given AZD1222 were seropositive at baseline.

Deletions cut 3 bases from V and 0 bases from J, with 7 bases between. This CDR3 comprises 14 residues. Germline CDR1 is SGHNT and CDR2 is YYREEE (reference sequence). About this clone itself: Its cognate antigen is unknown.

The specimen was peripheral blood, collected on day 0 of AZD1222 vaccination. The rearrangement links TRBV5-4 to TRBJ1-3; possible D gene TRBD1, 6 bases. The sequence derives from an adult in good health. In DNA form, the CDR3 reads TGTGCCAGCAGCTGGGACATCTCTGGAAACACCATATATTTT. Translated: CASSWDISGNTIYF.